Following are 23 T cell receptor beta chains from one sample sequenced in a study of blood T cell repertoires in COVID-19. Generated by immunoSEQ multiplex PCR, the TCRdb table keeps only in-frame clones and is missing some. The data hold 200,000 to 250,000 clones, with around 91% observed a single time. The sequenced material came from PBMCs or T cells enriched from blood (not recorded which). These receptors were taken from a man aged 25 to 40 who had been exposed to COVID-19.

This clone was observed once. This chain uses TRBV11-2 with TRBJ1-5, with 9 nucleotides matching TRBD1. The germline V gene has CDR1 SGHAT and CDR2 FQNNGV. The CDR3 is 18 amino acids. J was trimmed by 0 bases and V by 3 bases; bases with no gene match: 9. Here the CDR3 reads CASSLGQGDRSSNQPQHF. The CDR3 coding sequence is TGTGCCAGCAGCTTGGGACAGGGAGATCGGAGTAGCAATCAGCCCCAGCATTTT.

CDR3 DNA: TGCGCCAGCAGCTTGGGGGACAGTAACGCCGAGCAGTACTTC. This codes for CASSLGDSNAEQYF. J is TRBJ2-7 and V is TRBV5-1, with 7 bases identical to TRBD1. The germline gives CDR1 SGHRS, CDR2 YFSETQ. The trim removed 0 bases at V and 6 bases at J, leaving 6 bases unmatched. The CDR3 covers 14 residues.

The chain recombines TRBV30 with TRBJ2-6; the D is unclear. V dropped 6 bases and J dropped 0 bases, with 12 bases sitting between them. This CDR3 has 15 residues. In germline, CDR1 is GTSNPN, CDR2 SVGIG (reference sequence). CDR3 DNA sequence: TGTGCCTGCCACCCGGAGAACTCTGGGGCCAACGTCCTGACTTTC. Protein sequence: CACHPENSGANVLTF.

This chain joins TRBV15 and TRBJ1-5; TRBD1 might be the D (6 bases). Germline CDR1 is LNHNV and CDR2 is YYDKDF (reference sequence). V lost 6 bases, J lost 5 bases, and 17 bases lay in between. The CDR3 length is 15 residues. The CDR3 is CATRPGHEGYQPQHF. CDR3 nucleotide sequence: TGTGCCACCAGACCGGGACACGAGGGGTATCAGCCCCAGCATTTT.

The V call is TRBV5-4, the J call TRBJ1-1; D is perhaps TRBD1 (5 bases). The CDR3 has 14 amino acids. V shed 0 bases and J shed 4 bases, with 10 bases lying between them. Looked up from germline, CDR1 is SGHNT and CDR2 is YYREEE (reference sequence). The DNA of the CDR3 is TGTGCCAGCAGCTTGGTTACCGGGGGCACTGAAGCTTTCTTT. Encoded protein: CASSLVTGGTEAFF.

This chain connects TRBV7-9 to TRBJ1-1, with D perhaps TRBD1 (6 bases). The V end was cut by 5 bases, the J end by 5 bases, with 9 bases between. This CDR3 is 12 amino acids long. The germline V gene has CDR1 SEHNR and CDR2 FQNEAQ (reference sequence). As DNA, the CDR3 is TGTGCCAGCAGCGCAGGGGAAACTGAAGCTTTCTTT. This encodes CASSAGETEAFF.

This chain connects TRBV6-5 to TRBJ2-1; D ambiguous. Germline values: CDR1 MNHEY, CDR2 SVGAGI. The CDR3 totals 15 residues. Deletions cut 1 base from V and 3 bases from J, with 10 bases between. The DNA for the CDR3 is TGTGCCAGCAGTTACTTGGGCAGAAACTACAATGAGCAGTTCTTC. This gives the protein CASSYLGRNYNEQFF.

The V and J genes are TRBV11-2 and TRBJ2-1, with TRBD2 as a possible D gene (6 bases). The CDR3 covers 15 residues. V shed 7 bases and J shed 3 bases, with 16 bases lying between them. Germline CDR1 and CDR2: SGHAT and FQNNGV. CDR3 bases: TGTGCCAGCACCGCGGACCTAGCGCTCTACAATGAGCAGTTCTTC. Its protein is CASTADLALYNEQFF.

The rearrangement joins TRBV11-2 to TRBJ2-3; no clear D gene. Trimming removed 5 bases from V and 3 bases from J, with 18 bases in between. The CDR3 is 16 amino acids. Germline CDR1 reads SGHAT; CDR2 reads FQNNGV. The CDR3 DNA follows: TGTGCCAGCAGCCCCCTCGGTAGATACTTAACAGATACGCAGTATTTT. This gives the protein CASSPLGRYLTDTQYF.

This chain uses TRBV29-1 with TRBJ1-1; possibly TRBD1 for D (6 bases). CDR1 and CDR2 from the germline V gene are SQVTM and ANQGSEA. The ends were cut back, 4 bases at V and 2 bases at J, with 14 bases in the middle. This CDR3 has 14 amino acids. CDR3 in amino acids: CSVVVDRINTEAFF. The CDR3 DNA reads TGCAGCGTTGTAGTGGACAGAATTAACACTGAAGCTTTCTTT.

DNA for the CDR3: TGTGCCAGCAGCTGGACCGGGACTAGCACAGATACGCAGTATTTT. Protein product: CASSWTGTSTDTQYF. The rearrangement links TRBV11-2 to TRBJ2-3; weak D call: TRBD2 (6 bases). This CDR3 contains 15 residues. The ends were cut back, 4 bases at V and 0 bases at J, with 11 bases in the middle. CDR1 is SGHAT, CDR2 FQNNGV, per germline.

The CDR3 here is CASSMVLTGNQPQHF. The CDR3 DNA is TGTGCCAGTAGTATGGTTTTAACAGGGAATCAGCCCCAGCATTTT. The rearrangement joins TRBV19 to TRBJ1-5, with a tentative D call TRBD1 (6 bases). Trimming removed 3 bases at V and 4 bases at J, with 13 bases between. The CDR3 length is 15 residues. Germline V CDR1 and CDR2: LNHDA, SQIVND (reference sequence).

V gene TRBV11-1 combines with J gene TRBJ2-3, with 14 nucleotides matching TRBD2. Germline CDR1 SGHAT, CDR2 FQDESV (reference sequence). The CDR3 covers 15 residues. J gave up 4 bases and V 3 bases, and 0 bases lay outside the gene matches. Written as DNA, the CDR3 is TGTGCCAGCAGCTTGACTAGCGGGGGGGCAGATACGCAGTATTTT. It specifies CASSLTSGGADTQYF.

This chain connects TRBV5-6 to TRBJ1-6; 8 bases fit TRBD1. Trimming removed 4 bases from V and 1 base from J; junction bases left unmatched: 4. The CDR3 runs to 16 residues. The V gene's germline CDR1 is SGHDT and CDR2 YYEEEE. CDR3 sequence: CASSPGQGSYNSPLHF. The CDR3 DNA is TGTGCCAGCAGCCCTGGACAGGGATCCTATAATTCACCCCTCCACTTT.

This chain uses TRBV5-1 with TRBJ2-1; 10 nucleotides align to TRBD2. The CDR3 runs 15 residues. With 4 bases clipped from V and 5 bases from J, the junction kept 6 bases outside the gene matches. CDR1 SGHRS and CDR2 YFSETQ come from the germline V gene. The CDR3 DNA reads TGCGCCAGCAGCGTTAGCGGGGGGCCAAACAATGAGCAGTTCTTC. It encodes CASSVSGGPNNEQFF.

This clone showed up just once. V and J are TRBV27 and TRBJ1-2; D might be TRBD1 (5 bases). V lost 2 bases to trimming and J lost 4 bases, with 8 bases between them. The germline CDR1 and CDR2 sequences are MNHEY and SMNVEV (reference sequence). This CDR3 has 13 residues. This CDR3 is CASSLPGGYGYTF. CDR3 bases: TGTGCCAGCAGTTTACCGGGGGGCTATGGCTACACCTTC.

J is TRBJ1-3 and V is TRBV6-5; D ambiguous. V was shortened by 8 bases and J by 4 bases, with 15 bases between the two germline ends. The CDR3 totals 14 residues. From germline, CDR1 is MNHEY and CDR2 SVGAGI. This CDR3 is CASGLRSSGNTIYF. CDR3 in DNA: TGTGCCAGCGGCCTCCGGAGTTCGGGAAACACCATATATTTT.

The chain recombines TRBV5-6 with TRBJ2-7; 9 nucleotides match TRBD2. CDR1 SGHDT and CDR2 YYEEEE come from the germline V gene. The V gene end was trimmed by 2 bases and the J gene end by 5 bases; junction bases not matched to a gene: 8. CDR3 length: 15 amino acids. The CDR3 nucleotides are TGTGCCAGCAGCTTTGCGGGGGGGTTTATCCACGAGCAGTACTTC. Protein: CASSFAGGFIHEQYF.

This clone was counted a single time. This chain uses TRBV5-4 with TRBJ2-2; 9 positions match TRBD1. V shed 4 bases, J shed 2 bases, and the junction held 3 bases outside the gene matches. This CDR3 has 15 residues. Germline loops: CDR1 SGHNT, CDR2 YYREEE (reference sequence). The CDR3 here is CASSRDRVNTGELFF. In nucleotides, the CDR3 is TGTGCCAGCAGCCGGGACAGGGTAAACACCGGGGAGCTGTTTTTT.

This chain connects TRBV5-5 to TRBJ2-3; 9 nucleotides agree with TRBD2. Trimming at V came to 4 bases and at J to 6 bases, leaving 3 bases not matched to a gene. The germline CDR1 and CDR2 sequences are SGHKS and YYEKEE (reference sequence). This CDR3 comprises 13 residues. The CDR3 is CASSGTSFDTQYF. The CDR3 DNA reads TGTGCCAGCAGCGGGACTAGCTTCGATACGCAGTATTTT.

The chain recombines TRBV3-1 (or the pseudogene TRBV3-2) with TRBJ1-2; a possible D gene is TRBD1 (6 bases). CDR1 is LGHDT and CDR2 is YNNKEL in the germline V gene (reference sequence). This CDR3 has 14 residues. With 1 base removed from V and 2 bases from J, the gap between germline ends came to 8 bases. CDR3 loop: CASSQGTGNYGYTF. Written as DNA, the CDR3 is TGTGCCAGCAGCCAAGGTACAGGGAACTATGGCTACACCTTC.

This chain uses TRBV14 with TRBJ1-2; 11 bases are a match to TRBD1. CDR3 size: 15 residues. Germline loops: CDR1 SGHDN, CDR2 FVKESK. The ends lost 4 bases at V and 4 bases at J; junction bases unmatched: 5. DNA for the CDR3: TGTGCCAGCAGCCCAGCCGGGACAGGGGGCTATGGCTACACCTTC. As protein: CASSPAGTGGYGYTF.

The V and J genes are TRBV15 and TRBJ2-3; 8 nucleotides match TRBD1. CDR1 is LNHNV and CDR2 is YYDKDF in the germline V gene (reference sequence). Trimming took 3 bases from V and 0 from J; bases not matched to a gene: 2. The CDR3 loop spans 15 amino acids. CDR3 residues: CATSRDRESTDTQYF. CDR3 nucleotides: TGTGCCACCAGCAGGGACAGGGAGAGCACAGATACGCAGTATTTT.